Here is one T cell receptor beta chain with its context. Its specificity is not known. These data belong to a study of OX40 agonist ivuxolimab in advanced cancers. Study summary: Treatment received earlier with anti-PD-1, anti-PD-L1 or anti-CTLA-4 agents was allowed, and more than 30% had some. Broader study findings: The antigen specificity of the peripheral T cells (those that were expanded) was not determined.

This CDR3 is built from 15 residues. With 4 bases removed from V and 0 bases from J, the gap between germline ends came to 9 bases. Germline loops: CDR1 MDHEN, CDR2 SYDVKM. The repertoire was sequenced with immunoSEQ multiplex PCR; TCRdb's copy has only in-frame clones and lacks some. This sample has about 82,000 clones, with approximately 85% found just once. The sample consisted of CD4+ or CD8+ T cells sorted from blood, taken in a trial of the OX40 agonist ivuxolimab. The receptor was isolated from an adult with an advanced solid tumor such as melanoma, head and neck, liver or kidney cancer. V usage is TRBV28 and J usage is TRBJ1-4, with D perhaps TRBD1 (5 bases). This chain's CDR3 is CASSSTVTTNEKLFF. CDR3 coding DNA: TGTGCCAGCAGTTCGACAGTTACAACTAATGAAAAACTGTTTTTT.